The 15 T cell receptor beta chains given below trace back to one sample, sequenced in a study of blood T cell repertoires in COVID-19. Clones were read by immunoSEQ multiplex PCR, and TCRdb kept only the in-frame ones, dropping some. The profile shows about 290,000 clones, roughly nine tenths of them singletons. The specimen was peripheral blood. The receptor source for this set is a woman younger than 45 with COVID-19, enrolled during active disease.

V gene TRBV19 combines with J gene TRBJ2-3, with 8 bases lining up with TRBD1. Germline values: CDR1 LNHDA, CDR2 SQIVND (reference sequence). Trimming cost V 6 bases and J 5 bases; bases outside gene matches: 13. This CDR3 is 16 amino acids long. The CDR3: CASRPPSRGLKDTQYF. For the CDR3, the DNA is TGTGCCAGTAGGCCCCCATCCAGGGGGCTGAAAGATACGCAGTATTTT. Based on the CDR3 plus reference TRBV19 and TRBJ2-3, the full variable domain is DGGITQSPKYLFRKEGQNVTLSCEQNLNHDAMYWYRQDPGQGLRLIYYSQIVNDFQKGDIAEGYSVSREKKESFPLTVTSAQKNPTAFYLCASRPPSRGLKDTQYFGPGTRLTVL.

The genes are TRBV19 and TRBJ2-1; 8 nucleotides align to TRBD2. The CDR3 is made up of 15 amino acids. In germline, CDR1 is LNHDA, CDR2 SQIVND (reference sequence). J lost 8 bases, V lost 5 bases, and 11 bases had no gene match. The CDR3 sequence is CASSLLAGFYYEQFF. The DNA of the CDR3 is TGTGCCAGTAGTCTCCTAGCGGGTTTTTACTATGAGCAGTTCTTC.

The chain joins TRBV3-1 (or the pseudogene TRBV3-2) to TRBJ2-1; 8 bases fit TRBD2. V lost 4 bases, J lost 7 bases, and 9 bases stayed unmatched. The CDR3 covers 15 residues. Germline lookup yields CDR1 LGHDT and CDR2 YNNKEL (reference sequence). The CDR3 coding sequence is TGTGCCAGCAGCCCCTCGTTAGCGGGGTTTAATGAGCAGTTCTTC. It encodes CASSPSLAGFNEQFF.

DNA for the CDR3: TGTGCCAGCAGCTTGAGCGGGGATCAAAACATTCAGTACTTC. Translated: CASSLSGDQNIQYF. The genes are TRBV5-4 and TRBJ2-4; 7 bases align to TRBD2. The germline V gene has CDR1 SGHNT and CDR2 YYREEE (reference sequence). Trimming removed 1 base from V and 5 bases from J; junction bases left unmatched: 3. The CDR3 is made up of 14 amino acids.

The chain joins TRBV18 to TRBJ1-2, with 7 positions matching TRBD1. V lost 3 bases, J lost 4 bases, and 17 bases stayed unmatched. Germline V lookup: CDR1 KGHSH, CDR2 LQKENI. This CDR3 spans 18 amino acids. The CDR3 here is CASSPVRSVGQRSYGYTF. The CDR3 DNA sequence: TGTGCCAGCTCACCCGTCCGCTCCGTGGGACAGAGAAGCTATGGCTACACCTTC.

This chain joins TRBV6-5 and TRBJ1-5; 7 bases fit TRBD1. V lost 4 bases and J lost 4; bases outside the gene matches: 4. CDR3 length equals 14 residues. CDR1 MNHEY and CDR2 SVGAGI come from the germline V gene. The CDR3: CASSSRGDNQPQHF. In nucleotides, the CDR3 is TGTGCCAGCAGTTCCAGGGGGGATAATCAGCCCCAGCATTTT.

The chain is built from TRBV18 and TRBJ2-7; D is perhaps TRBD1 (6 bases). The CDR3 loop spans 14 amino acids. The germline CDR1 and CDR2 sequences are KGHSH and LQKENI. V lost 0 bases, J lost 2 bases, and 8 bases lay in between. CDR3 nucleotide sequence: TGTGCCAGCTCACCACCCGGGACACCCTACGAGCAGTACTTC. Its translation: CASSPPGTPYEQYF.

The chain couples TRBV29-1 to TRBJ2-5; TRBD1 matches 9 bases. Germline V gene lookup returns CDR1 SQVTM and CDR2 ANQGSEA. V shed 7 bases, J shed 4 bases, and the junction held 7 bases outside the gene matches. This CDR3 spans 13 amino acids. This CDR3 is CSAEQGAGETQYF. The CDR3 bases are TGCAGCGCCGAACAGGGGGCAGGAGAGACCCAGTACTTC.

Remarks on this clone: The sample holds other DNA sequences that translate to the same CDR3. The V call is TRBV27, the J call TRBJ1-1, with D tentatively TRBD1 (5 bases). There are 14 residues in the CDR3. Germline lookup yields CDR1 MNHEY and CDR2 SMNVEV (reference sequence). V shed 2 bases and J shed 1 base, with 8 bases lying between them. The CDR3 spells CASSLTGGNTEAFF. CDR3 bases: TGTGCCAGCAGTTTAACGGGGGGGAACACTGAAGCTTTCTTT.

The V gene is TRBV27, the J gene TRBJ2-7; D possibly corresponds to TRBD1 (5 bases). CDR3 length: 16 amino acids. In germline, CDR1 is MNHEY, CDR2 SMNVEV (reference sequence). V was cut by 3 bases and J by 3 bases, with 18 bases left in between. In DNA, the CDR3 is TGTGCCAGCAGTTTGCTCCAGGGTGCCCCTTTCTACGAGCAGTACTTC. The encoded protein is CASSLLQGAPFYEQYF.

CDR3 in amino acids: CASSLLGGEETQYF. The DNA for the CDR3 is TGCGCCAGCAGCTTGTTGGGGGGAGAAGAGACCCAGTACTTC. The genes are TRBV5-1 and TRBJ2-5; D possibly corresponds to TRBD2 (6 bases). The V and J ends lost 1 base and 3 bases respectively, with 10 bases between them. CDR3 size: 14 residues. CDR1 and CDR2 (germline): SGHRS, YFSETQ. Looking up the rest from reference TRBV5-1 and TRBJ2-5 gives the full variable domain: KAGVTQTPRYLIKTRGQQVTLSCSPISGHRSVSWYQQTPGQGLQFLFEYFSETQRNKGNFPGRFSGRQFSNSRSEMNVSTLELGDSALYLCASSLLGGEETQYFGPGTRLLVL.

The genes are TRBV11-2 and TRBJ1-6; TRBD1 matches 9 bases. Germline trimming cut 5 bases from V and 5 bases from J; bases unmatched to any gene: 4. The CDR3 sequence is 15 residues long. Germline V gene data show CDR1 as SGHAT and CDR2 as FQNNGV. CDR3 region: CASSRDRVDNSPLHF. Here the CDR3 DNA reads TGTGCCAGCAGCCGGGACAGGGTCGATAATTCACCCCTCCACTTT.

The chain recombines TRBV6-6 with TRBJ1-1; D gene uncertain. Germline V CDR1 and CDR2: MNHNY, SVGAGI (reference sequence). The CDR3 contains 13 residues. Trimming cost V 2 bases and J 1 base, with 5 bases left between them. The CDR3 DNA follows: TGTGCCAGCAGTTACCGGGGGAACACTGAAGCTTTCTTT. This gives the protein CASSYRGNTEAFF.

The V gene is TRBV6-5, the J gene TRBJ2-4, with TRBD1 matching 11 bases. Germline V gene sequence: CDR1 MNHEY, CDR2 SVGAGI. The CDR3 contains 14 residues. Losses at the gene ends were 8 bases for V and 7 bases for J; bases not matched to a gene: 7. The CDR3 coding sequence is TGTGCCAGCTTGGACAGGGGGCTGGGGAACATTCAGTACTTC. This gives the protein CASLDRGLGNIQYF.

This clone appeared once. The V gene is TRBV5-1, the J gene TRBJ2-2; 11 positions agree with TRBD2. This CDR3 has 15 amino acids. Germline lookup yields CDR1 SGHRS and CDR2 YFSETQ. J was trimmed by 3 bases and V by 4 bases; bases with no gene match: 2. For the CDR3, the DNA is TGCGCCAGCAGCAATAGCGGGGGGGACACCGGGGAGCTGTTTTTT. Its translation: CASSNSGGDTGELFF. Using reference TRBV5-1 and TRBJ2-2 for the parts outside the CDR3, the full variable domain is KAGVTQTPRYLIKTRGQQVTLSCSPISGHRSVSWYQQTPGQGLQFLFEYFSETQRNKGNFPGRFSGRQFSNSRSEMNVSTLELGDSALYLCASSNSGGDTGELFFGEGSRLTVL.